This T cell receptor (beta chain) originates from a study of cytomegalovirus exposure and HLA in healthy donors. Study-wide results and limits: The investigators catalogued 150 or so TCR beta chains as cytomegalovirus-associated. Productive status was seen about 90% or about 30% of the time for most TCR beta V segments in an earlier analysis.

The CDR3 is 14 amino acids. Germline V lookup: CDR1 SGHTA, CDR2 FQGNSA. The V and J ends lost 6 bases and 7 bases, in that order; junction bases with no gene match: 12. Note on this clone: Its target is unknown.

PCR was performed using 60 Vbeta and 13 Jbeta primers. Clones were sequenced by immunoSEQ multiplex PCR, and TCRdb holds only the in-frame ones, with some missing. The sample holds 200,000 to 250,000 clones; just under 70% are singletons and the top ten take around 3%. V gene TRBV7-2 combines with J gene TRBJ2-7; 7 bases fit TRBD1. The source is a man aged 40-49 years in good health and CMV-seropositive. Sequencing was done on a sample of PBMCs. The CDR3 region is CASREGGRLGEQYF. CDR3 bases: TGTGCCAGCAGAGAAGGGGGCCGCCTGGGGGAGCAGTACTTC.